This TCR beta chain was recorded in a study of T cell responses to AZD1222 COVID-19 vaccine. About this clone: Its antigen is as yet unknown.

Study-wide findings and caveats: The study identified only five to seven AZD1222 recipients as seropositive at baseline. Spike-specific TCR breadth and depth went up after people got two AZD1222 doses. Every sample of the repertoires postdated the peak T cell response. Donors in the cohort were predominantly white British and more often female, and clonal diversity was possibly underestimated.

The CDR3 extends over 12 amino acids. Germline CDR1 and CDR2: SQVTM and ANQGSEA. V lost 7 bases, J lost 3 bases, and 3 bases stayed unmatched. The assay was immunoSEQ multiplex PCR, and TCRdb's table has in-frame clones only and misses some. The sample includes 95,000 to 150,000 clones, 92% of them seen just once. This material consisted of peripheral blood, taken 28 days after the second AZD1222 dose. The sequence derives from an adult who received the AZD1222 COVID-19 vaccine. This chain joins TRBV29-1 and TRBJ1-3; 7 positions agree with TRBD1. The CDR3 bases are TGCAGCGCCGGGACAGATGGAAACACCATATATTTT. The encoded protein is CSAGTDGNTIYF. Variable domain in full (rest from reference TRBV29-1 and TRBJ1-3): SAVISQKPSRDICQRGTSLTIQCQVDSQVTMMFWYRQQPGQSLTLIATANQGSEATYESGFVIDKFPISRPNLTFSTLTVSNMSPEDSSIYLCSAGTDGNTIYFGEGSWLTVV.